Below, 29 T cell receptor beta chains from the same sample are listed, as sequenced in a study of cytomegalovirus exposure and HLA in healthy donors. Both 60 Vbeta primers and 13 Jbeta primers went into the PCR. The method was immunoSEQ multiplex PCR; TCRdb's version includes in-frame clones alone and lacks a portion of them. Seen here are more than 110,000 clones, around three quarters observed once, and the top ten hold 2% to 2.5%. Sequenced material: PBMCs. These receptors were taken from a young man in good health and CMV-seronegative.

V usage is TRBV5-1 and J usage is TRBJ2-1; TRBD2 might be the D (7 bases). The CDR3 covers 15 residues. Germline CDR1 reads SGHRS; CDR2 reads YFSETQ. Trimming cost V 4 bases and J 2 bases, with 13 bases left between them. The CDR3 here is CASSTSGTTYNEQFF. Here the CDR3 DNA reads TGCGCCAGCAGCACCAGCGGGACAACCTACAATGAGCAGTTCTTC.

The J gene is TRBJ2-5, the V gene TRBV5-1; D is undetermined. The CDR3 runs 15 residues. Per the germline V gene, CDR1 is SGHRS and CDR2 is YFSETQ. V lost 0 bases and J lost 5, with 14 bases in between. Here the CDR3 reads CASSLAGRFGETQYF. CDR3 coding DNA: TGCGCCAGCAGCTTGGCCGGCCGGTTCGGGGAGACCCAGTACTTC.

This clone turned up a few times. V and J are TRBV6-5 and TRBJ2-1; 11 nucleotides line up with TRBD2. The junction had 9 bases not matched to a gene; V was cut back by 5 bases and J by 9 bases. Germline CDR1 and CDR2: MNHEY and SVGAGI. The CDR3 sequence is 15 residues long. CDR3 coding DNA: TGTGCCAGCAGTAGATTTAGCGGGAGGGGGGGTGAGCAGTTCTTC. Residues: CASSRFSGRGGEQFF.

The CDR3 protein is CASSLGGRQGGYGYTF. The DNA of the CDR3 is TGTGCCAGCAGTTTAGGGGGGAGACAGGGGGGCTATGGCTACACCTTC. This chain uses TRBV28 with TRBJ1-2; TRBD1 aligns across 9 bases. The V and J ends lost 2 bases and 4 bases, in that order; junction bases with no gene match: 8. The CDR3 consists of 16 residues. Germline loops: CDR1 MDHEN, CDR2 SYDVKM.

V usage is TRBV7-9 and J usage is TRBJ1-2; 8 nucleotides agree with TRBD1. This CDR3 has 14 residues. Germline lookup yields CDR1 SEHNR and CDR2 FQNEAQ (reference sequence). Trimming removed 5 bases from V and 4 bases from J; junction bases left unmatched: 6. The CDR3 protein is CASSLDRGSYGYTF. The CDR3 DNA follows: TGTGCCAGCAGCCTCGACAGGGGATCCTATGGCTACACCTTC. The whole variable domain, filled in from reference TRBV7-9 and TRBJ1-2, reads DTGVSQNPRHKITKRGQNVTFRCDPISEHNRLYWYRQTLGQGPEFLTYFQNEAQLEKSRLLSDRFSAERPKGSFSTLEIQRTEQGDSAMYLCASSLDRGSYGYTFGSGTRLTVV.

The rearrangement links TRBV6-1 to TRBJ2-2; weak D call: TRBD1 (5 bases). V lost 7 bases and J 1 base, leaving 7 bases between the germline ends. CDR3 length equals 13 residues. CDR1 and CDR2 (germline): MNHNS, SASEGT. CDR3 loop: CASNGQNTGELFF. CDR3 sequence (DNA): TGTGCCAGCAATGGACAGAACACCGGGGAGCTGTTTTTT.

This clone has only one observation. The rearrangement joins TRBV5-1 to TRBJ2-7, with 9 bases that match TRBD1. Germline values: CDR1 SGHRS, CDR2 YFSETQ. CDR3 length: 15 residues. Trimming cost V 3 bases and J 4 bases; bases outside gene matches: 8. This CDR3 is CASSSPQGAGYEQYF. CDR3 bases: TGCGCCAGCAGCTCTCCACAGGGGGCGGGTTACGAGCAGTACTTC.

V and J are TRBV5-6 and TRBJ2-7, with 10 bases identical to TRBD1. Germline CDR1 reads SGHDT; CDR2 reads YYEEEE. Unmatched junction bases numbered 7, after V lost 4 bases and J lost 6 bases. This CDR3 is 14 amino acids long. For the CDR3, the DNA is TGTGCCAGCAGCGCAGGGACAGGGGTTCGCGAGCAGTACTTC. This codes for CASSAGTGVREQYF.

This clone came up once. The V call is TRBV11-1, the J call TRBJ2-7; TRBD1 agrees at 7 bases. This CDR3 is built from 19 residues. Trimming removed 1 base from V and 4 bases from J; junction bases left unmatched: 19. CDR1 is SGHAT and CDR2 is FQDESV in the germline V gene (reference sequence). The CDR3 region has the DNA TGTGCCAGCAGCTTAGATGTGGGGGACAGCCAGCTTGATGGGTACGAGCAGTACTTC. It specifies CASSLDVGDSQLDGYEQYF.

The rearrangement uses TRBV5-6 and TRBJ2-4; D possibly corresponds to TRBD1 (6 bases). V lost 4 bases to trimming and J lost 0 bases, with 8 bases between them. Per germline, CDR1 SGHDT and CDR2 YYEEEE. The CDR3 sequence is 14 residues long. This CDR3 is CASSLGQAKNIQYF. For the CDR3, the DNA is TGTGCCAGCAGCCTGGGACAAGCCAAAAACATTCAGTACTTC.

This rearrangement joins TRBV9 to TRBJ2-1, with 10 nucleotides matching TRBD1. Looked up from germline, CDR1 is SGDLS and CDR2 is YYNGEE. The CDR3 totals 17 residues. V trimming: 3 bases; J trimming: 8 bases; junction bases outside the gene matches: 14. The CDR3 coding sequence is TGTGCCAGCAGCGGTATAGCCGGGACAGGGGATATCGATGAGCAGTTCTTC. This translates into CASSGIAGTGDIDEQFF.

This clone has a single count. V and J are TRBV30 and TRBJ1-5, with no clear D. This CDR3 spans 13 amino acids. Germline CDR1 reads GTSNPN; CDR2 reads SVGIG (reference sequence). V lost 4 bases, J lost 8 bases, and 15 bases lay in between. The CDR3 loop reads CAWNFGPGEPQHF. CDR3 DNA sequence: TGTGCCTGGAATTTCGGCCCAGGTGAGCCCCAGCATTTT. Complete variable domain (other parts from reference TRBV30 and TRBJ1-5): SQTIHQWPATLVQPVGSPLSLECTVEGTSNPNLYWYRQAAGRGLQLLFYSVGIGQISSEVPQNLSASRPQDRQFILSSKKLLLSDSGFYLCAWNFGPGEPQHFGDGTRLSIL.

V usage is TRBV9 and J usage is TRBJ1-4; 7 bases line up with TRBD1. CDR3 length: 15 residues. Germline V CDR1 and CDR2: SGDLS, YYNGEE. The J segment lost 8 bases and the V segment lost 3 bases, leaving 10 bases of the junction unmatched. The CDR3 spells CASSAYRGLGEKLFF. CDR3 in DNA: TGTGCCAGCAGCGCCTACAGGGGACTTGGGGAAAAACTGTTTTTT. The full variable domain, its missing parts supplied by reference TRBV9 and TRBJ1-4, is DSGVTQTPKHLITATGQRVTLRCSPRSGDLSVYWYQQSLDQGLQFLIQYYNGEERAKGNILERFSAQQFPDLHSELNLSSLELGDSALYFCASSAYRGLGEKLFFGSGTQLSVL.

This clone turned up a few times. The chain recombines TRBV2 with TRBJ2-5; maybe TRBD1 (6 bases). The J call is in doubt because the DNA end fits TRBJ2-7 better. CDR3 length: 15 residues. Germline CDR1 reads SNHLY; CDR2 reads FYNNEI. CDR3 nucleotides: TGTGCCAGCATACCCGGCAGACAGGCCTCCTACGAGCAGTACTTC. Encoded protein: CASIPGRQASYEQYF.

V and J are TRBV27 and TRBJ1-4, with D perhaps TRBD1 (5 bases). The CDR3 is 15 residues long. V gave up 5 bases and J gave up 4 bases, with 14 bases separating them. CDR1 is MNHEY, CDR2 SMNVEV, per germline (reference sequence). The CDR3 loop reads CASSLQGHGNEKLFF. The CDR3 DNA reads as TGTGCCAGCAGTCTTCAGGGTCACGGTAATGAAAAACTGTTTTTT.

The gene calls are TRBV5-6 and TRBJ2-7; unclear D gene. Deletions cut 4 bases from V and 2 bases from J, with 10 bases between. CDR3 length: 13 amino acids. Germline CDR1 is SGHDT and CDR2 is YYEEEE. CDR3 coding DNA: TGTGCCAGCAGCCGCGGCAGCCCCTACGAGCAGTACTTC. It encodes CASSRGSPYEQYF.

This clone was found once. The rearrangement joins TRBV7-2 to TRBJ2-1; 7 nucleotides match TRBD2. In germline, CDR1 is SGHTA, CDR2 FQGNSA. CDR3 length: 15 amino acids. The J segment lost 2 bases and the V segment lost 5 bases, leaving 6 bases of the junction unmatched. Here the CDR3 reads CASSNWGGTYNEQFF. CDR3 DNA sequence: TGTGCCAGCAGCAACTGGGGAGGGACCTACAATGAGCAGTTCTTC.

This clone occurred once. The chain joins TRBV5-5 to TRBJ1-4; no clear D gene. Deletions cut 2 bases from V and 5 bases from J, with 10 bases between. CDR3 length: 14 residues. The germline V gene encodes CDR1 SGHKS and CDR2 YYEKEE (reference sequence). Here the CDR3 DNA reads TGTGCCAGCAGCTTCCTGGCGGCGAATGAAAAACTGTTTTTT. Its translation: CASSFLAANEKLFF. The whole variable domain, filled in from reference TRBV5-5 and TRBJ1-4, reads DAGVTQSPTHLIKTRGQQVTLRCSPISGHKSVSWYQQVLGQGPQFIFQYYEKEERGRGNFPDRFSARQFPNYSSELNVNALLLGDSALYLCASSFLAANEKLFFGSGTQLSVL.

The CDR3 DNA reads as TGTGCCAGCAGCGGGCAGGGGGCCCCCGACACCTTC. Its translation is CASSGQGAPDTF. The gene calls are TRBV6-5 and TRBJ1-2; 8 nucleotides line up with TRBD1. The germline CDR1 and CDR2 sequences are MNHEY and SVGAGI. The CDR3 is 12 amino acids. The junction had 9 bases not matched to a gene; V was cut back by 6 bases and J by 12 bases.

This rearrangement joins TRBV5-1 to TRBJ1-4; the match to TRBD1 covers 7 bases. V lost 5 bases and J lost 3; bases outside the gene matches: 7. Germline CDR1 and CDR2: SGHRS and YFSETQ. This CDR3 has 15 residues. The CDR3: CASRFGQAPNEKLFF. The CDR3 coding sequence is TGCGCCAGCAGATTCGGACAGGCCCCTAATGAAAAACTGTTTTTT.

This sequence joins TRBV7-2 and TRBJ2-2, with D perhaps TRBD1 (7 bases). This CDR3 has 15 amino acids. Germline V gene lookup returns CDR1 SGHTA and CDR2 FQGNSA. The V and J ends lost 5 bases and 1 base respectively, with 11 bases between them. CDR3 DNA: TGTGCCAGCAGCCGACAGGGAGGGAACACCGGGGAGCTGTTTTTT. It codes for CASSRQGGNTGELFF.

This clone was observed a few times. V is TRBV19 and J is TRBJ2-3; 7 bases are a match to TRBD2. Germline lookup yields CDR1 LNHDA and CDR2 SQIVND (reference sequence). This CDR3 region has 14 residues. With V trimmed by 3 bases and J by 6 bases, 6 bases remained unmatched. DNA of the CDR3: TGTGCCAGTAGTATTCCCCTACTAGCGGATACGCAGTATTTT. This translates into CASSIPLLADTQYF. The variable domain in full, completed from reference TRBV19 and TRBJ2-3, reads DGGITQSPKYLFRKEGQNVTLSCEQNLNHDAMYWYRQDPGQGLRLIYYSQIVNDFQKGDIAEGYSVSREKKESFPLTVTSAQKNPTAFYLCASSIPLLADTQYFGPGTRLTVL.

This chain uses TRBV9 with TRBJ2-3; 7 positions agree with TRBD1. Trimming at V came to 3 bases and at J to 2 bases, leaving 9 bases not matched to a gene. CDR3 size: 16 residues. CDR1 is SGDLS and CDR2 is YYNGEE in the germline V gene. CDR3 loop: CASSDQAGTVTDTQYF. CDR3 coding DNA: TGTGCCAGCAGCGACCAAGCCGGGACAGTCACAGATACGCAGTATTTT.

This clone came up a few times. The chain couples TRBV6-1 to TRBJ2-7, with 10 nucleotides matching TRBD2. Per the germline V gene, CDR1 is MNHNS and CDR2 is SASEGT. The V segment lost 4 bases and the J segment 4 bases; nucleotides outside the gene matches: 4. This CDR3 comprises 14 residues. The CDR3 DNA sequence: TGTGCCAGCAGTGCCGGGACTAGCGTGTACGAGCAGTACTTC. Translating gives CASSAGTSVYEQYF.

V usage is TRBV6-6 and J usage is TRBJ2-7, with D perhaps TRBD1 (6 bases). CDR1 MNHNY and CDR2 SVGAGI come from the germline V gene (reference sequence). The V end was cut by 6 bases, the J end by 3 bases, with 15 bases between. CDR3 length equals 14 residues. The CDR3, as DNA: TGTGCCAGCAGGACCCCTGGACAGCACTACGAGCAGTACTTC. It is translated as CASRTPGQHYEQYF.

A few counts support this clone. This chain links TRBV10-2 with TRBJ1-1; tentatively, D is TRBD1 (5 bases). Trimming took 7 bases from V and 1 from J, leaving 13 bases between them. From germline, CDR1 is WSHSY and CDR2 SAAADI. This CDR3 has 14 residues. The CDR3 loop reads CASTSGLTNTEAFF. In DNA, the CDR3 is TGCGCCAGCACCTCGGGACTAACGAACACTGAAGCTTTCTTT.

This clone was counted a single time. The V call is TRBV27, the J call TRBJ1-1, with TRBD1 matching 9 bases. This CDR3 has 18 amino acids. CDR1 and CDR2 from the germline V gene are MNHEY and SMNVEV (reference sequence). V shed 3 bases, J shed 3 bases, and the junction held 14 bases outside the gene matches. The CDR3 reads CASSFLTGGRSVYTEAFF. DNA for the CDR3: TGTGCCAGCAGTTTCTTGACAGGGGGTAGATCGGTGTACACTGAAGCTTTCTTT.

Points on this clone: Relative to the germline gene, one junction end is altered; a read error may explain this. The chain combines TRBV10-3 with TRBJ2-2; 8 bases line up with TRBD1. The CDR3 spans 16 residues. CDR1 is ENHRY, CDR2 SYGVKD, per germline. CDR3 coding DNA: TGTGCCAGCAGTTACACTCTTGGACAGGGATCCGGGGAGCTGTTTTTT. This gives the protein CASSYTLGQGSGELFF.

V usage is TRBV28 and J usage is TRBJ1-5; D gene ambiguous. Trimming removed 8 bases at V and 9 bases at J, with 14 bases between. Looked up from germline, CDR1 is MDHEN and CDR2 is SYDVKM. The CDR3 has 12 residues. In DNA form, the CDR3 reads TGTGCCAGCGAATCTATAGAGTCGCCCCAGCATTTT. It codes for CASESIESPQHF.